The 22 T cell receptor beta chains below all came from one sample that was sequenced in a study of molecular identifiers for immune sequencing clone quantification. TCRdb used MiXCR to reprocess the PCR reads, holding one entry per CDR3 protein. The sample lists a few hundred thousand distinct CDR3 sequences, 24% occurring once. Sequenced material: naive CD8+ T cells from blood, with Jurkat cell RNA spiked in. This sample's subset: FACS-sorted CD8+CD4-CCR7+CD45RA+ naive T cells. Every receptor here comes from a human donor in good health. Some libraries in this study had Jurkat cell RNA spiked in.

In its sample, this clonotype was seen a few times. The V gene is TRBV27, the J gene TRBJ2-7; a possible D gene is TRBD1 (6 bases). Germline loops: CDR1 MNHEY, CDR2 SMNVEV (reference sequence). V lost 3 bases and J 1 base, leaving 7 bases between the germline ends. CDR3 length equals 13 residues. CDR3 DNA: TGTGCCAGCAGTTTTCAGGGGTCCTACGAGCAGTACTTC. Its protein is CASSFQGSYEQYF.

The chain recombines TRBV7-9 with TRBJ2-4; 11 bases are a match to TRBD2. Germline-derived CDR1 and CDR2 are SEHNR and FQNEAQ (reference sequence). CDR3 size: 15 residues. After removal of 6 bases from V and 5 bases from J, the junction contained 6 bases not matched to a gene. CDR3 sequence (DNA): TGTGCCAGCAGTCCGACTAGCGGGATCGAAAACATTCAGTACTTC. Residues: CASSPTSGIENIQYF.

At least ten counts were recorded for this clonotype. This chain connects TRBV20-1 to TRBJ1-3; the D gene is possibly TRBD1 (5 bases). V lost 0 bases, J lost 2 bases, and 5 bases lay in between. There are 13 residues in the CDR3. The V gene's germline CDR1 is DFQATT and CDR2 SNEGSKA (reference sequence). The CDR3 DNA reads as TGCAGTGCTAGAGAAGGGGCTGGAAACACCATATATTTT. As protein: CSAREGAGNTIYF.

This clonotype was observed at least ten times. The CDR3 DNA reads TGTGCCAGCAGTTATTCAGGGGTGAACACTGAAGCTTTCTTT. The encoded protein is CASSYSGVNTEAFF. The chain joins TRBV6-5 to TRBJ1-1, with TRBD1 as a possible D gene (6 bases). The germline V gene has CDR1 MNHEY and CDR2 SVGAGI. The CDR3 sequence is 14 residues long. The ends were cut back, 3 bases at V and 0 bases at J, with 8 bases in the middle.

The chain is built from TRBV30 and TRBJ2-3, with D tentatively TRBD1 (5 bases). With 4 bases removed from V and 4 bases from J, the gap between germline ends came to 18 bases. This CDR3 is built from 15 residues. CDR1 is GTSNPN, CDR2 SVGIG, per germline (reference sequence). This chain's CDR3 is CAWTRLAGWADTQYF. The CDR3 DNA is TGTGCCTGGACGCGGTTGGCAGGGTGGGCAGATACGCAGTATTTT.

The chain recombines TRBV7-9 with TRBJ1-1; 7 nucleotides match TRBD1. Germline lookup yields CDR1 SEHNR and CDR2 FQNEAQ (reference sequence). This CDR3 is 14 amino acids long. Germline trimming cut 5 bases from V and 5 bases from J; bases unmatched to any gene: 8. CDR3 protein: CASSAGGQRTEAFF. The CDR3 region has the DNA TGTGCCAGCAGCGCAGGGGGGCAGCGTACTGAAGCTTTCTTT.

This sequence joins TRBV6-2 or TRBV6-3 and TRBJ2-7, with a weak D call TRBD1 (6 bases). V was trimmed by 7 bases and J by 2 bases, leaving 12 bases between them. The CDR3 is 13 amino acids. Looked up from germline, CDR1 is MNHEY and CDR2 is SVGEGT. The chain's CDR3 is CASNSGAAYEQYF. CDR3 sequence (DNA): TGTGCCAGCAATTCAGGGGCCGCCTACGAGCAGTACTTC.

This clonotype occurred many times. This CDR3 is CASSYGTALVSEQYF. The CDR3 coding sequence is TGTGCCAGCAGTTACGGGACAGCGTTGGTTTCCGAGCAGTACTTC. This chain uses TRBV6-5 with TRBJ2-7; 7 bases map to TRBD1. CDR3 length: 15 residues. The germline gives CDR1 MNHEY, CDR2 SVGAGI. V lost 2 bases and J lost 6; bases outside the gene matches: 10.

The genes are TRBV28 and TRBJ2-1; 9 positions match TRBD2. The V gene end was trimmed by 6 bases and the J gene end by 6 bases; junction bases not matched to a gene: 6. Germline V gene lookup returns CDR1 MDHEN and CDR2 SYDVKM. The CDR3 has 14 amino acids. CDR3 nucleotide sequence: TGTGCCAGCAGCCGGACTAGCGTCCGCAATGAGCAGTTCTTC. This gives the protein CASSRTSVRNEQFF.

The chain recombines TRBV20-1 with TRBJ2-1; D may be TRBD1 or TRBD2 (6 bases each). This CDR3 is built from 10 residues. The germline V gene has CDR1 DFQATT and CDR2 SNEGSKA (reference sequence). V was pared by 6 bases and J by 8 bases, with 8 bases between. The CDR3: CSAGGYEQFF. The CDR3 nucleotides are TGCAGTGCCGGGGGCTATGAGCAGTTCTTC.

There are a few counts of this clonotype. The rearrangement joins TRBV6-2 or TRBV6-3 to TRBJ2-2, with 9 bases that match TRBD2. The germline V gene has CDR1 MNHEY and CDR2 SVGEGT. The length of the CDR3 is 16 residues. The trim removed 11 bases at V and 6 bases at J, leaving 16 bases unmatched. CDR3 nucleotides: TGTGCCTGCAAGTGGAGTGCAGGACTAGCGTCCGGGGAGCTGTTTTTT. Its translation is CACKWSAGLASGELFF.

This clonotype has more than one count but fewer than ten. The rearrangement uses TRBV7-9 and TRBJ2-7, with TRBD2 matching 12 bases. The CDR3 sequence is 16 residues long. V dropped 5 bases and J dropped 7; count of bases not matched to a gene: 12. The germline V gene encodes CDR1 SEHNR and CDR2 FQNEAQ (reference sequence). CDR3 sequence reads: CASSPPSSGGAYEQYF. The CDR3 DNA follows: TGTGCCAGCAGCCCCCCCTCTAGCGGGGGGGCGTATGAGCAGTACTTC.

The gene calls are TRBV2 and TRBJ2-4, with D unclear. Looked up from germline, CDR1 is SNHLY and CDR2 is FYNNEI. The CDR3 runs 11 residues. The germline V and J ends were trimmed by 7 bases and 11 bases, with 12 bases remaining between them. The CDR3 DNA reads TGTGCCAGCACAGACTCGGGCGTTCAGTACTTC. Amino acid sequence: CASTDSGVQYF.

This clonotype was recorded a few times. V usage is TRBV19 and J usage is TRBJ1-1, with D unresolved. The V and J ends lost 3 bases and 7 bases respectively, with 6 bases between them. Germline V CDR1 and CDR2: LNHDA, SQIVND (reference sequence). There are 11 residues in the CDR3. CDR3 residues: CASSISDEAFF. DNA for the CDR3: TGTGCCAGTAGTATTTCGGATGAAGCTTTCTTT.

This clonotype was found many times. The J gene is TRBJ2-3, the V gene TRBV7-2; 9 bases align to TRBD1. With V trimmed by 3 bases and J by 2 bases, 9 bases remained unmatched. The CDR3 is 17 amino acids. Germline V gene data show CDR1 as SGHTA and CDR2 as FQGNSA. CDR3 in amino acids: CASSFSPGQGLTDTQYF. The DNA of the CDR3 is TGTGCCAGCAGCTTTTCCCCGGGACAGGGCCTCACAGATACGCAGTATTTT.

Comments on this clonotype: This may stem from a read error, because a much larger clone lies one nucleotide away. The CDR3 bases are TGTGCCAGCAGCGGACTGGGAGGAGAGACCCAGTACTTC. Protein: CASSGLGGETQYF. This rearrangement joins TRBV12-3 or TRBV12-4 to TRBJ2-5; D is possibly TRBD2 (6 bases). The CDR3 has 13 residues. V gave up 6 bases and J gave up 4 bases, with 12 bases separating them.

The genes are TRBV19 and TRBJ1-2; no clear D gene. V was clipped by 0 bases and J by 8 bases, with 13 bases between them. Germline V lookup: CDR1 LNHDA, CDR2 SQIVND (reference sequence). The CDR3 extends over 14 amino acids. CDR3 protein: CASSIDLRTKGYTF. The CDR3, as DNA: TGTGCCAGTAGTATAGATCTTCGGACTAAGGGCTACACCTTC.

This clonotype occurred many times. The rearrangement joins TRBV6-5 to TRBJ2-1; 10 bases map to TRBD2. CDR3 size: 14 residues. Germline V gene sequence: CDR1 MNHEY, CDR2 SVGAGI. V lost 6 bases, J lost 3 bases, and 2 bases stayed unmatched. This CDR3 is CASRRTSGYNEQFF. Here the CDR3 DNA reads TGTGCCAGCAGGAGGACTAGCGGCTACAATGAGCAGTTCTTC.

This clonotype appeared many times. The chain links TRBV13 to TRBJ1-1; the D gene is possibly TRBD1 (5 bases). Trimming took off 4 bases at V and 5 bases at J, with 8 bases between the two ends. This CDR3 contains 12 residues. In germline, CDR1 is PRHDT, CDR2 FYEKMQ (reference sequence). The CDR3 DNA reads TGTGCCAGCAGCTGGGGGGGGACTGAAGCTTTCTTT. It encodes CASSWGGTEAFF.

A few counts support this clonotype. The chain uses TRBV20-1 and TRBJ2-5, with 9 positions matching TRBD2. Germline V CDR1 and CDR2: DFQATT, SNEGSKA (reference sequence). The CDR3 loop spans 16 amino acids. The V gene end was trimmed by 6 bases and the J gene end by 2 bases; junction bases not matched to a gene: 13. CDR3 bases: TGCAGTGCCCCATTTGGGGCTAGCGGGGTTCAAGAGACCCAGTACTTC. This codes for CSAPFGASGVQETQYF.

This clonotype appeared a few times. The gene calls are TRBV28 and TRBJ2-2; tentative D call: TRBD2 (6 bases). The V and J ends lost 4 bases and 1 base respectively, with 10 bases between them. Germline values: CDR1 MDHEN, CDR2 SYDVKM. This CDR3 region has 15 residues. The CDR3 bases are TGTGCCAGCAGTTCCGGGACTGTGAACACCGGGGAGCTGTTTTTT. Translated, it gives CASSSGTVNTGELFF.

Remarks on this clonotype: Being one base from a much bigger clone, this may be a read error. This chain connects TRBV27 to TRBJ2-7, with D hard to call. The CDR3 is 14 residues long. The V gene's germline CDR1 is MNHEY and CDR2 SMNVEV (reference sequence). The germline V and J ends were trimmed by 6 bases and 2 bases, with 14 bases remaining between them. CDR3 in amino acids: CASSTRSGTYEQYF. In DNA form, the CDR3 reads TGTGCCAGCAGCACGCGGTCAGGTACCTACGAGCAGTACTTC.